The rows below give T cell receptor beta chains drawn from one sample of a study of T cells after yellow fever vaccination. MiXCR, applied by TCRdb to the 5' RACE reads, yields one record per CDR3 protein. The profile shows about 170,000 distinct CDR3 sequences, roughly 9.6% of them singletons. Sequenced here: CD8+ T cells sorted from PBMCs, sampled 15 days after the yellow fever booster vaccination. The source of these receptors is a man younger than 35 who received the YFV17D yellow fever vaccine. Each CDR3 is given with its conserved first and last residue. D genes are given only for firm matches.

d_gene | j_gene | v_gene | CDR3aa
TRBD2 | TRBJ2-1 | TRBV20-1 | CSARLAGGRGEQFF
TRBD2 | TRBJ2-5 | TRBV5-1 | CASSLWLAGGLETQYF
- | TRBJ1-3 | TRBV7-2 | CASSLYPGSGNTIYF
TRBD1 | TRBJ2-7 | TRBV7-2 | CASSWYRGNDYEQYF
- | TRBJ2-1 | TRBV4-1 | CASSQDPRSSYNEQFF
- | TRBJ1-2 | TRBV4-2 | CASSQTRAMGTGYTF
TRBD2 | TRBJ2-1 | TRBV13 | CASSPGLANEQFF
TRBD1 | TRBJ2-3 | TRBV4-3 | CASRGDRHTDTQYF
TRBD2 | TRBJ2-3 | TRBV27 | CASSWVGGGDTQYF
- | TRBJ1-2 | TRBV4-1 | CASSRKIVTVVNYGYTF
- | TRBJ1-2 | TRBV27 | CASSSHSEGFGGYTF
- | TRBJ2-2 | TRBV9 | CASGGVNTGELFF
- | TRBJ2-5 | TRBV12-5 | CASGLGIRDQYF
- | TRBJ2-5 | TRBV6-6 | CASRDLGTQYF
TRBD1 | TRBJ2-5 | TRBV12-3/TRBV12-4 | CASIMTGGETQYF
- | TRBJ2-1 | TRBV7-8 | CASSPRPYNEQFF
- | TRBJ2-6 | TRBV4-3 | CASSQDISSGANVLTF
- | TRBJ2-5 | TRBV5-1 | CASSPRTVRDQETQYF
- | TRBJ2-1 | TRBV6-1 | CASSATRDFYNEQFF
TRBD2 | TRBJ2-3 | TRBV7-9 | CASSLAEGTSPDTQYF
- | TRBJ2-1 | TRBV4-3 | CASTEDTPSPHNEQFF
- | TRBJ2-7 | TRBV19 | CASSIFAFSYEQYF
- | TRBJ2-3 | TRBV4-2 | CASSQDAGGHTDTQYF
TRBD1 | TRBJ1-5 | TRBV6-2/TRBV6-3 | CASSSWTGPLSNQPQHF
- | TRBJ2-1 | TRBV19 | CASKQNPHEQFF
TRBD1 | TRBJ2-7 | TRBV27 | CASSPSGGRGAYEQYF
- | TRBJ1-2 | TRBV10-2 | CASSEPTGPYGYTF
TRBD1 | TRBJ1-2 | TRBV6-5 | CASSYGQGVNYGYTF
- | TRBJ1-2 | TRBV24-1 | CATSDFGDYGYTF
- | TRBJ2-3 | TRBV10-3 | CAISETGTRGDTQYF
TRBD1 | TRBJ2-1 | TRBV6-6 | CASSSGQGLNNEQFF
TRBD2 | TRBJ2-6 | TRBV7-9 | CASSLGGGLSSGANVLTF
TRBD2 | TRBJ2-7 | TRBV4-3 | CASSQDPAGGRINEQYF
- | TRBJ2-6 | TRBV4-1 | CASSLLLSSGANVLTF
- | TRBJ2-7 | TRBV4-3 | CASSQEYLEWDPGYEQYF
- | TRBJ1-5 | TRBV4-2 | CASSPPGPNQPQHF
- | TRBJ2-3 | TRBV11-2 | CASSFGSGGPPDTQYF
- | TRBJ2-7 | TRBV7-9 | CASSLSGGNGYEQYF
TRBD2 | TRBJ2-1 | TRBV27 | CASTPSGGPFSEQFF
TRBD1 | TRBJ2-4 | TRBV5-6 | CASSYGTGFSIQYF